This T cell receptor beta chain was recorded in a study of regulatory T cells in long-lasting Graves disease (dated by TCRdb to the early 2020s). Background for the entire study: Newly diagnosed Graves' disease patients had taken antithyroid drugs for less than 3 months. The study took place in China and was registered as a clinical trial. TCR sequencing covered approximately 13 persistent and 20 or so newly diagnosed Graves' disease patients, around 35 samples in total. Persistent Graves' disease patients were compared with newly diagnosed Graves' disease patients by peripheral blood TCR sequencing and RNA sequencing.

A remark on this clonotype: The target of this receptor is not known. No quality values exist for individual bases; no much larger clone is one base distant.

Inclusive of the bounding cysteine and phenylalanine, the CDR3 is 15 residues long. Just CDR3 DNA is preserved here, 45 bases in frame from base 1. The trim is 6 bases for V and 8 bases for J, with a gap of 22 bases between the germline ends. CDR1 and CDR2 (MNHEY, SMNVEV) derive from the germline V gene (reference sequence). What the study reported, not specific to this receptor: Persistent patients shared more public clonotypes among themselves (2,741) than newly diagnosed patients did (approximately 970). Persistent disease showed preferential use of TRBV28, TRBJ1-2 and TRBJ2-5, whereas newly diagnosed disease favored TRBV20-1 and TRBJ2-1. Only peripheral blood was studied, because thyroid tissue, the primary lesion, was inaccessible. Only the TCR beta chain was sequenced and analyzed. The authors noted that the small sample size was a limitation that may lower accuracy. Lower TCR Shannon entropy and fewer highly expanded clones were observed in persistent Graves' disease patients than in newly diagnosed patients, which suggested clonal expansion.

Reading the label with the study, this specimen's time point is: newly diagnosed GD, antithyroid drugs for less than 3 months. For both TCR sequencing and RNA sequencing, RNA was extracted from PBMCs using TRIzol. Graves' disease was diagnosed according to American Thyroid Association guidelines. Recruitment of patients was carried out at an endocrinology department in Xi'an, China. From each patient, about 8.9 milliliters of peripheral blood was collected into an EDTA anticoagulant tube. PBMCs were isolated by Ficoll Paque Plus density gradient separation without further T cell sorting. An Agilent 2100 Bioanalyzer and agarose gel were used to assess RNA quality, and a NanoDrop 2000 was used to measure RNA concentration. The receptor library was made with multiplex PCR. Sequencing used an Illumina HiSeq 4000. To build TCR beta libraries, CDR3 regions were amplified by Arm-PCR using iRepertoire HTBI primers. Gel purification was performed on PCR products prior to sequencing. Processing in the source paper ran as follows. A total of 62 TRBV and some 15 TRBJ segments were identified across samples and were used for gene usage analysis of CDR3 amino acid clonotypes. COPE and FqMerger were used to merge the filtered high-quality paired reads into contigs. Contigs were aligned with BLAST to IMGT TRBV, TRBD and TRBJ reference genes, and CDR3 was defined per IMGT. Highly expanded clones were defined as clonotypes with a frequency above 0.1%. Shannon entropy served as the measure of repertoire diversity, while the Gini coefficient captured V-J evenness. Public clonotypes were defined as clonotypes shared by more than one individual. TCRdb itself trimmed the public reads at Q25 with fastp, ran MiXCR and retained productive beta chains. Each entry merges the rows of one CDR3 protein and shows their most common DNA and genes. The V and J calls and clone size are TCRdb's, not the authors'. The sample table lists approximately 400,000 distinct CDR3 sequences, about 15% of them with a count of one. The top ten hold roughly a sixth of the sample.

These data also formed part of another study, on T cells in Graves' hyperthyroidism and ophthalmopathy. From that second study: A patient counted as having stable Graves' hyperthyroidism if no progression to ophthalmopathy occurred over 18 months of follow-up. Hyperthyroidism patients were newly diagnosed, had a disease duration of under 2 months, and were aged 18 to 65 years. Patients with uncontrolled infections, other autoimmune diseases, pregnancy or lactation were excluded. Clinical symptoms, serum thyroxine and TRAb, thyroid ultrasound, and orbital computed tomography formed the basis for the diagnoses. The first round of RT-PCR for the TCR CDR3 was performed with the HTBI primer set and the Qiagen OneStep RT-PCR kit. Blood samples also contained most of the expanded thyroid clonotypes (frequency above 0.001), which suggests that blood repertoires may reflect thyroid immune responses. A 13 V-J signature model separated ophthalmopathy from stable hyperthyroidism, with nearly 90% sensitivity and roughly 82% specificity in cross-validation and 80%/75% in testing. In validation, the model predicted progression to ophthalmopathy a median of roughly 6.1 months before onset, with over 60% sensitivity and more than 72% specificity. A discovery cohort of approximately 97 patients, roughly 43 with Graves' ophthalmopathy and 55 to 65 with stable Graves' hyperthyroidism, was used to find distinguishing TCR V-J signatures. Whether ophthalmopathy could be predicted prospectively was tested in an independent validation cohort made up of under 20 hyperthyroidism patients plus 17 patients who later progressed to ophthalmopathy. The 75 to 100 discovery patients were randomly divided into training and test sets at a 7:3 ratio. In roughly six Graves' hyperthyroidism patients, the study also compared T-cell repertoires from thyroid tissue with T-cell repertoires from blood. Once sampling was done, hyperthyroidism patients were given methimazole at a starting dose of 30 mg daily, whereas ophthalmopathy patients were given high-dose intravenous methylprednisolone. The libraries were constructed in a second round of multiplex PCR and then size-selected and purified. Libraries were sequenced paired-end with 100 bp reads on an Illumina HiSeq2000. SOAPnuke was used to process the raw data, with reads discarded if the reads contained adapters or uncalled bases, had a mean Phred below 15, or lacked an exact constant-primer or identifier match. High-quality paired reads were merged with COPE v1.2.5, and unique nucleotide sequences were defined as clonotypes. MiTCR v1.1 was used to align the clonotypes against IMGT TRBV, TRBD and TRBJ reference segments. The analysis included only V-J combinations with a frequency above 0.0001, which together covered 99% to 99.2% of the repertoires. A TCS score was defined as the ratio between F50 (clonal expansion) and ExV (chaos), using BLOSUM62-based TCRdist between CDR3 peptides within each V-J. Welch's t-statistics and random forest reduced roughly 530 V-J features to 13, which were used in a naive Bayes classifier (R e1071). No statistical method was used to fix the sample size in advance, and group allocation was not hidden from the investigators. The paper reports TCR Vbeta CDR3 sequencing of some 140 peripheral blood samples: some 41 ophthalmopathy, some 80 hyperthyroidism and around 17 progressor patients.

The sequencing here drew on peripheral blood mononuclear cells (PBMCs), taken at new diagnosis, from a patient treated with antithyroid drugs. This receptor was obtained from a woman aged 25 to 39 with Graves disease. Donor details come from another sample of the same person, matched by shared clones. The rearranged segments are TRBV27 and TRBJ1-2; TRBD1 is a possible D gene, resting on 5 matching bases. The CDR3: CASSTGGALEKGYTF. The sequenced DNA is TGTGCCAGCAGCACCGGAGGGGCGCTGGAAAAGGGCTACACCTTC.